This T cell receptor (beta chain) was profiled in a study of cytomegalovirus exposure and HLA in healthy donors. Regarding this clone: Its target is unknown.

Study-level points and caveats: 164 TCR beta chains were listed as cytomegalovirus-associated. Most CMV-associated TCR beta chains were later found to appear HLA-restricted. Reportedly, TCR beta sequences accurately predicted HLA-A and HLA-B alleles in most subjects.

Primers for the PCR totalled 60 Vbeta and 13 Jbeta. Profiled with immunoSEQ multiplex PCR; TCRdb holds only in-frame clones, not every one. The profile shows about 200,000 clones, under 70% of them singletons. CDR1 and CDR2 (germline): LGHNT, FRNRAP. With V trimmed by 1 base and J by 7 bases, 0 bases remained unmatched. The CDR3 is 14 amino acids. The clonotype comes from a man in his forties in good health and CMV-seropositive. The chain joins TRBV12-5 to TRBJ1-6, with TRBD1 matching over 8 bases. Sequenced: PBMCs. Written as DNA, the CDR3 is TGTGCTAGTGGTTTGGGACAGGGGAATTCACCCCTCCACTTT. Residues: CASGLGQGNSPLHF.